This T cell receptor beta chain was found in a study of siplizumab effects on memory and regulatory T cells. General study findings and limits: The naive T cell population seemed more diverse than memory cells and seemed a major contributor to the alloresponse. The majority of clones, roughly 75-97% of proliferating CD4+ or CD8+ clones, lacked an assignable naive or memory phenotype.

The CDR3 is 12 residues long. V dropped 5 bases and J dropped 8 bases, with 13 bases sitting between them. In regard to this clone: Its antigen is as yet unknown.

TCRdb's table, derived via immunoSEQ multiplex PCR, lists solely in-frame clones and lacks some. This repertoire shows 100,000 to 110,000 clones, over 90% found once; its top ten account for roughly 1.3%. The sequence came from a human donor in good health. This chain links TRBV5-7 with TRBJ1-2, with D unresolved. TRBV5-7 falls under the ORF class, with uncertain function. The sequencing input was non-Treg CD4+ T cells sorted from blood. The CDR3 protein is CASRREGQGYTF. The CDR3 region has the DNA TGTGCCAGCAGGAGGGAAGGTCAGGGCTACACCTTC.